This is a list of T cell receptor beta chains from one sample in a study of control samples from healthy donors and cancer patients. Using immunoSEQ multiplex PCR, the repertoire was profiled, and TCRdb retains in-frame clones only, with some absent. The sample has tens of thousands of clones, about 87% seen once. The specimen was blood. These receptors originate from a woman between 65 and 79 years old in good health. Both conserved end residues are part of each CDR3. Fields, in order: V gene, CDR3 protein.

V gene: TRBV4-3; CDR3 protein: CASSLEGGGYTF
V gene: TRBV27; CDR3 protein: CASQPLAGGFSYNEQFF
V gene: TRBV10-2; CDR3 protein: CASSVSDIAEAFF
V gene: TRBV9; CDR3 protein: CASSVEEFTEAFF
V gene: TRBV14; CDR3 protein: CASSPRGGMNTEAFF
V gene: TRBV11-2; CDR3 protein: CASSLDLGSSDEQFF
V gene: TRBV10-2; CDR3 protein: CASTSTVSGNTIYF
V gene: TRBV28; CDR3 protein: CASRNQGRTEAFF
V gene: TRBV5-4; CDR3 protein: CASSPSSGNEQFF
V gene: TRBV7-8; CDR3 protein: CASSIRDTEAFF
V gene: TRBV23-1; CDR3 protein: CASQHSRQANTEAFF
V gene: TRBV25-1; CDR3 protein: CASSTLAGPTGELFF
V gene: TRBV6-1; CDR3 protein: CASSEYAGGSTDTQYF
V gene: TRBV6-6; CDR3 protein: CASNGGFHMNTEAFF
V gene: TRBV10-2; CDR3 protein: CASTLSQGGREFYNEQFF
V gene: TRBV18; CDR3 protein: CASSPLSGISIAATGNTIYF
V gene: TRBV7-8; CDR3 protein: CASSLVLSSYNSPLHF
V gene: TRBV6-5; CDR3 protein: CASRTGDTQYF
V gene: TRBV5-1; CDR3 protein: CASSRWTDTQYF
V gene: TRBV6-5; CDR3 protein: CASSQTGYEQYF
V gene: TRBV29-1; CDR3 protein: CSVSLLPGNTEAFF
V gene: TRBV30; CDR3 protein: CAWRGTVNEKLFF
V gene: TRBV5-1; CDR3 protein: CASSLVSTGLHYGYTF
V gene: TRBV9; CDR3 protein: CASSPLGGGREKLFF
V gene: TRBV6-2/TRBV6-3; CDR3 protein: CASSYSGGGGYEQYF
V gene: TRBV19; CDR3 protein: CASNSDNNQPQHF